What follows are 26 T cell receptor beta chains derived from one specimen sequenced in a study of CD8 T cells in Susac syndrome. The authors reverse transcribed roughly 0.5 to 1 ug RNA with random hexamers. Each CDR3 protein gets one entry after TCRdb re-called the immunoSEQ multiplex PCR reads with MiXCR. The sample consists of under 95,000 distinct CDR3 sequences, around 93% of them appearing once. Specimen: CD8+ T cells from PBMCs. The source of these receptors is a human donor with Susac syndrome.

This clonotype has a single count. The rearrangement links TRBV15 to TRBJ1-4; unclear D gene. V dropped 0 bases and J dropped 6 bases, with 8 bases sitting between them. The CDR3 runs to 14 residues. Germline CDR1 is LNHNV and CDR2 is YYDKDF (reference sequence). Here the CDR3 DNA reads TGTGCCACCAGCAGAGATCGGTCAGATGAAAAACTGTTTTTT. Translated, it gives CATSRDRSDEKLFF.

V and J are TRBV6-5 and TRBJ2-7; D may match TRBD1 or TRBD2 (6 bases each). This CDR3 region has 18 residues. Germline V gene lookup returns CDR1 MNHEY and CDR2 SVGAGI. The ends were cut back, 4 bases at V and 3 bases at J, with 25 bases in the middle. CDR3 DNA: TGTGCCAGCAGTTCCCCTACGCCGTTTGGAGGGGGAAACTACGAGCAGTACTTC. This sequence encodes CASSSPTPFGGGNYEQYF.

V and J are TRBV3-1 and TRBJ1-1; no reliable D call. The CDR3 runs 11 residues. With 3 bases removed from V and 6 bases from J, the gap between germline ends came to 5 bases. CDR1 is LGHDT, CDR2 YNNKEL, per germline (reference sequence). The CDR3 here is CASSHGAEAFF. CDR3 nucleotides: TGTGCCAGCAGCCACGGAGCTGAAGCTTTCTTT.

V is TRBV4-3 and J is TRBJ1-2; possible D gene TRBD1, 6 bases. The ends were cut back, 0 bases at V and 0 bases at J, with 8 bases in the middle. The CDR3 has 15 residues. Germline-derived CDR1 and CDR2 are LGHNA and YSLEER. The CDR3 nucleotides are TGCGCCAGCAGCCAAGAAAGGGGGTCTAACTATGGCTACACCTTC. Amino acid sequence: CASSQERGSNYGYTF.

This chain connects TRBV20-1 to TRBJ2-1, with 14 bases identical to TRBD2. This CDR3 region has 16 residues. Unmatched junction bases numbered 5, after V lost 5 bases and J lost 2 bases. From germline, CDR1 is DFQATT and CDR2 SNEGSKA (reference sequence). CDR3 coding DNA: TGCAGTGCTCGGGGACTAGCGGGAGTTCCCTACAATGAGCAGTTCTTC. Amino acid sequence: CSARGLAGVPYNEQFF.

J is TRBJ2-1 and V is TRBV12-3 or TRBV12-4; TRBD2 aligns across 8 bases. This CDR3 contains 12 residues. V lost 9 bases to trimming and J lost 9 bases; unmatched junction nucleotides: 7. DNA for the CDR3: TGTGCCAGTCGGGAGGGTCTGGGTGAGCAGTTCTTC. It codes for CASREGLGEQFF.

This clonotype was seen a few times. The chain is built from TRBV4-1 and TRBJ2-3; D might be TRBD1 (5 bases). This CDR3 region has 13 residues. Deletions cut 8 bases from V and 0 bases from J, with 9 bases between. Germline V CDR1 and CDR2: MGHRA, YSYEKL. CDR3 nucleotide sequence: TGCGCCAGCGGACATCCTAGCACAGATACGCAGTATTTT. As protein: CASGHPSTDTQYF.

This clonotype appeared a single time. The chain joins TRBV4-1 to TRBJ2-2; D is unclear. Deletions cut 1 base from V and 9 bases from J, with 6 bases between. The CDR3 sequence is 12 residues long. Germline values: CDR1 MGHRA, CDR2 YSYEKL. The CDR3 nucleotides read TGCGCCAGCAGCCAAGGCCAACGGGAGCTGTTTTTT. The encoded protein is CASSQGQRELFF.

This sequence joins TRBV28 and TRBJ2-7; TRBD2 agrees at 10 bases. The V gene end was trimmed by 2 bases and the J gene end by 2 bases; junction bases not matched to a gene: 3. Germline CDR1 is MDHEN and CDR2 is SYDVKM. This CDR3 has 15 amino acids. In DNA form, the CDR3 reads TGTGCCAGCAGTTTAACAGCGGGAGGGCCCTACGAGCAGTACTTC. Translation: CASSLTAGGPYEQYF.

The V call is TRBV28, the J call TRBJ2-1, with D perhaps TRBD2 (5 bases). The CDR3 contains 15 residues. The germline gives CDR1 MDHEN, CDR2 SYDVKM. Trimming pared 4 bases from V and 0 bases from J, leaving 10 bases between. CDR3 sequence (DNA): TGTGCCAGCAGTTCCGGACTTAGCTCCTACAATGAGCAGTTCTTC. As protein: CASSSGLSSYNEQFF.

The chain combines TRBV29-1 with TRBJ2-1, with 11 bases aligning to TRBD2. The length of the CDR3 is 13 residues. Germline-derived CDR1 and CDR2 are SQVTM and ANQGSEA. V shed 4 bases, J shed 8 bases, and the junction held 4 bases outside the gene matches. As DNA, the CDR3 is TGCAGCGTTGGGGGGACTAGCGGTTATGAGCAGTTCTTC. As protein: CSVGGTSGYEQFF.

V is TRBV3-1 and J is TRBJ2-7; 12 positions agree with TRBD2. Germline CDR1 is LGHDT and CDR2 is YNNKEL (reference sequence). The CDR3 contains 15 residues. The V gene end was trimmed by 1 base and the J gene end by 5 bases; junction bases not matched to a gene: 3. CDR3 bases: TGTGCCAGCAGCCAAGGACTAGCGGGGGCCCACGAGCAGTACTTC. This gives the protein CASSQGLAGAHEQYF.

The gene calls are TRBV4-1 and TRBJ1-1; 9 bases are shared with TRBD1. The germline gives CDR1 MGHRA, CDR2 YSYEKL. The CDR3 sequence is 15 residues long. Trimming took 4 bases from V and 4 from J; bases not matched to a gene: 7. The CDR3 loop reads CASSPRTGVGTEAFF. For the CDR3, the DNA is TGCGCCAGCAGCCCCCGGACAGGGGTTGGCACTGAAGCTTTCTTT.

CDR3 DNA: TGTGCCAGCAGCCGACGGGGGGAAGAGACCCAGTACTTC. Protein product: CASSRRGEETQYF. The chain has TRBV7-9 and TRBJ2-5; TRBD2 matches at 7 bases. Germline values: CDR1 SEHNR, CDR2 FQNEAQ (reference sequence). The CDR3 loop spans 13 amino acids. The ends lost 5 bases at V and 3 bases at J; junction bases unmatched: 3.

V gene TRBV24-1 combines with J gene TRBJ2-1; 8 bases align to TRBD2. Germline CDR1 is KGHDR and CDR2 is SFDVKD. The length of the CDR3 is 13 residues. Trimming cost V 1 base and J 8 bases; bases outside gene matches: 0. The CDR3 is CATSDFGGDEQFF. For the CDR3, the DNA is TGTGCCACCAGTGATTTCGGGGGGGATGAGCAGTTCTTC.

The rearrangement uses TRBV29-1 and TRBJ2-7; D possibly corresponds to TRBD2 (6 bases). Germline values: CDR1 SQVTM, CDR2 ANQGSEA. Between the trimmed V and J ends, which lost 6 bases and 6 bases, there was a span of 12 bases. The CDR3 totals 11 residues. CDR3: CSVIQEGEQYF. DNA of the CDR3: TGCAGCGTCATACAGGAGGGCGAGCAGTACTTC.

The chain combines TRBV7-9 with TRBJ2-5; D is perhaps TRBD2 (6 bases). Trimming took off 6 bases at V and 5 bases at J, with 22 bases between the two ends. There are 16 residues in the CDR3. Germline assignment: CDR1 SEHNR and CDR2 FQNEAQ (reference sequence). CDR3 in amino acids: CASRPRSGEGLETQYF. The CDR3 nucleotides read TGTGCCAGCAGACCTAGGTCGGGAGAAGGGCTTGAGACCCAGTACTTC.

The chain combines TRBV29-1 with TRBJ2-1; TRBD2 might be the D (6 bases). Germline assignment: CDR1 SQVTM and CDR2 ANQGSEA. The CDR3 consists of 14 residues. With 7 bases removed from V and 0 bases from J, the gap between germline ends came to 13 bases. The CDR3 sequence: CSATGASSYNEQFF. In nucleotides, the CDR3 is TGCAGCGCAACGGGAGCCAGCTCCTACAATGAGCAGTTCTTC.

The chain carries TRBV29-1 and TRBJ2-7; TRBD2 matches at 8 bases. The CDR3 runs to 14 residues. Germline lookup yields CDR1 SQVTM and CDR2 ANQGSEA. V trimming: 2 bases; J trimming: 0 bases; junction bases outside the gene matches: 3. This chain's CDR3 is CSVEKGTSSYEQYF. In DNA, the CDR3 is TGCAGCGTTGAAAAAGGGACTAGCTCCTACGAGCAGTACTTC.

For the CDR3, the DNA is TGTGCCAGCAGCAAAGGGAAGACAGGAATAAGCAATCAGCCCCAGCATTTT. This translates into CASSKGKTGISNQPQHF. The chain has TRBV21-1 and TRBJ1-5; the table's D call TRBD1 went unverified against the DNA. TRBV21-1 is given as a pseudogene. This CDR3 spans 17 amino acids.

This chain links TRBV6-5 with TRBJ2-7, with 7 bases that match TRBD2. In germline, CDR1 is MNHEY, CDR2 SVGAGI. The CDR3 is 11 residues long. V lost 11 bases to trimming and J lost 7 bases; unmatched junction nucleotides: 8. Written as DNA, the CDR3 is TGTGCCTCGGGGGGAGGGAGTGAGCAGTACTTC. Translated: CASGGGSEQYF.

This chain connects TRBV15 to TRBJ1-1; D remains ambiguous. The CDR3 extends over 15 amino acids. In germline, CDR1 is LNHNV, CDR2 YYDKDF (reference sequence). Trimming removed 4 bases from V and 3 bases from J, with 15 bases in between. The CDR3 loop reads CATSIFVPGYTEAFF. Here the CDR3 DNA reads TGTGCCACCAGCATCTTCGTACCCGGCTACACTGAAGCTTTCTTT.

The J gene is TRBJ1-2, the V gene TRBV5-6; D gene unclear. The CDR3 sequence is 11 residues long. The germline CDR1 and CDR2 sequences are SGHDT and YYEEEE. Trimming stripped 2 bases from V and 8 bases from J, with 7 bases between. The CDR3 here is CASSFGAGYTF. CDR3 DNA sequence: TGTGCCAGCAGCTTTGGAGCGGGCTACACCTTC.

The CDR3 DNA reads as TGTGCCAGCAGCCAAGATGCCAGCTACGAGCAGTACTTC. This codes for CASSQDASYEQYF. The V call is TRBV14, the J call TRBJ2-7; D remains unclear. CDR1 and CDR2 (germline): SGHDN, FVKESK. CDR3 length: 13 amino acids. Trimming removed 0 bases from V and 3 bases from J, with 6 bases in between.

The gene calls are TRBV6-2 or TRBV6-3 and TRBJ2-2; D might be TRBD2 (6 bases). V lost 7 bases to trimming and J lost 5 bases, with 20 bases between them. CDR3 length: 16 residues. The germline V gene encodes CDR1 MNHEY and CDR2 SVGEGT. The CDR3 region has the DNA TGTGCCAGCACCCGACGGGACTCAGGAGGAACCGGGGAGCTGTTTTTT. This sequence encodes CASTRRDSGGTGELFF.

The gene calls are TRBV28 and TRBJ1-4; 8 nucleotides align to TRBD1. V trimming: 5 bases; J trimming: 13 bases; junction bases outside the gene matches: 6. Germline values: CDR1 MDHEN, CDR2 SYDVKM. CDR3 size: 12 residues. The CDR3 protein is CASSLGTGRLFF. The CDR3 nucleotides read TGTGCCAGCAGTCTTGGGACAGGCCGACTGTTTTTT. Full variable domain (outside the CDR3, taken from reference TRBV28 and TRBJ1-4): DVKVTQSSRYLVKRTGEKVFLECVQDMDHENMFWYRQDPGLGLRLIYFSYDVKMKEKGDIPEGYSVSREKKERFSLILESASTNQTSMYLCASSLGTGRLFFGSGTQLSVL.